The T cell receptor beta chain described here comes from a study of T cells after yellow fever vaccination. Looking at the study overall: Libraries from low-cell-number fractions were prepared with the SMART-Seq v4 Ultra Low Input RNA kit.

By 5'RACE template switching, TCR cDNA was produced, with a universal primer site and UMIs added in the process. A single record per CDR3 protein comes from TCRdb applying MiXCR to the 5' RACE reads. The repertoire has fewer than 450,000 distinct CDR3 sequences, roughly 8.3% of them found once; the top ten carry approximately 15%. Trimming removed 3 bases from V and 1 base from J, with 17 bases in between. The CDR3 loop spans 17 amino acids. The V and J genes are TRBV12-3 or TRBV12-4 and TRBJ2-3; D possibly uses TRBD1 or TRBD2 (5 bases each). The TCR comes from a man in his late teens or twenties who received the YFV17D yellow fever vaccine. The sequenced sample was PBMCs, obtained around 45 days after the first yellow fever vaccination. In DNA, the CDR3 is TGTGCCAGCAGTTTTTGGTCTGGTGGGGGAGGCACAGATACGCAGTATTTT. It codes for CASSFWSGGGGTDTQYF.